Below, one T cell receptor (beta chain) is given with its context. The CDR3 runs 15 residues. Trimming took 4 bases from V and 2 from J; bases not matched to a gene: 6. Germline CDR1 and CDR2: SGHDT and YYEEEE. The data were obtained in a study of T cell clones after liver transplantation. CD3+CD4+ and CD3+CD8+ cells were FACS-sorted from thawed unstimulated PBMCs. The data were produced by immunoSEQ multiplex PCR, yet TCRdb's version contains in-frame clones alone and is incomplete. The data hold 45,000 to 60,000 clones, with approximately 88% observed a single time. The material sequenced was CD4+ T cells from blood, taken before liver transplant. This clonotype was obtained from a human donor who received a liver transplant. V is TRBV5-6 and J is TRBJ2-3; 8 nucleotides line up with TRBD2. CDR3 sequence reads: CASSRGLVYTDTQYF. CDR3 DNA sequence: TGTGCCAGCAGCCGGGGACTAGTGTACACAGATACGCAGTATTTT.